This is a list of T cell receptor beta chains from one sample in a study of blood T cell repertoires in COVID-19. Sequencing was performed with immunoSEQ multiplex PCR; in TCRdb, only in-frame clones are kept and a portion is missing. The table records approximately 120,000 clones, approximately 85% of them present only once. The material sequenced was peripheral blood. The receptor source for this set is a woman over 75 with acute or convalescent COVID-19. The CDR3 runs from the conserved cysteine through the conserved F or W. The D gene is left open where the match is weak. The size entry is marked missing in some rows and otherwise reads once, few, many or a size class.

j_call v_call clone_size d_call cdr3_aa cdr3_nt
TRBJ1-2 TRBV4-2 . TRBD1 CASSQDRGLTF TGTGCCAGCAGCCAAGACAGGGGGCTTACCTTC
TRBJ1-2 TRBV29-1 once TRBD1 CSVEEKQGYYGYTF TGCAGCGTGGAGGAAAAACAGGGGTACTATGGCTACACCTTC
TRBJ1-3 TRBV5-4 . . CASSLDKGNTIYF TGTGCCAGCAGTTTGGACAAAGGAAACACCATATATTTT
TRBJ1-5 TRBV27 . TRBD1 CASGTVGTQPQHF TGTGCCAGCGGGACAGTTGGAACTCAGCCCCAGCATTTT
TRBJ1-2 TRBV4-3 few TRBD1 CASSRGTGPNYGYTF TGCGCCAGCAGCCGCGGGACAGGACCAAACTATGGCTACACCTTC
TRBJ2-1 TRBV7-2 once TRBD1 CASSPQGANNEQFF TGTGCCAGCAGCCCACAGGGGGCGAACAATGAGCAGTTCTTC
TRBJ1-2 TRBV6-6 . TRBD1 CASTPGQVGYTF TGTGCCAGCACCCCGGGACAGGTTGGCTACACCTTC
TRBJ1-6 TRBV11-2 . . CASSRGDTNNSPLHF TGTGCCAGCAGCCGGGGAGATACGAATAATTCACCCCTCCACTTT
TRBJ1-4 TRBV11-2 . . CASSLGPNNEKLFF TGTGCCAGCAGCTTGGGCCCGAATAATGAAAAACTGTTTTTT
TRBJ1-5 TRBV28 . . CASSKRQLNQPQHF TGTGCCAGCAGTAAACGACAGCTGAATCAGCCCCAGCATTTT
TRBJ2-1 TRBV28 few TRBD1 CASSWGQGVRNEQFF TGTGCCAGCAGTTGGGGACAGGGGGTTCGCAATGAGCAGTTCTTC
TRBJ1-1 TRBV18 . TRBD1 CASSTGTGFRHTEAFF TGTGCCAGCTCAACCGGGACAGGGTTTCGGCACACTGAAGCTTTCTTT
TRBJ1-2 TRBV28 . TRBD1 CASSLTGGSGYTF TGTGCCAGCAGTTTGACAGGGGGAAGTGGCTACACCTTC
TRBJ1-2 TRBV13 . . CASSLASNYGYTF TGTGCCAGCAGCTTAGCATCTAACTATGGCTACACCTTC
TRBJ1-2 TRBV6-5 . TRBD1 CASTATGEGYGYTF TGTGCCAGCACCGCGACAGGGGAGGGTTATGGCTACACCTTC
TRBJ1-5 TRBV28 . TRBD1 CASSQRDRGNQPQHF TGTGCCAGCAGCCAGAGGGACAGGGGGAATCAGCCCCAGCATTTT
TRBJ1-5 TRBV12-5 . TRBD1 CASGWDRSHQPQHF TGTGCTAGTGGTTGGGACAGGTCCCATCAGCCCCAGCATTTT
TRBJ1-6 TRBV5-5 . . CASSSDNSPLHF TGTGCCAGCAGCTCTGATAATTCACCCCTCCACTTT
TRBJ1-2 TRBV11-2 . TRBD1 CASSRGTGGSGYTF TGTGCCAGCAGCCGCGGGACAGGGGGCTCTGGCTACACCTTC
TRBJ2-5 TRBV15 . . CATSRDIQETQYF TGTGCCACCAGCCGGGACATCCAAGAGACCCAGTACTTC
TRBJ1-4 TRBV5-5 . TRBD1 CASSSSPGTGNEKLFF TGTGCCAGCAGCTCGAGCCCCGGGACAGGAAATGAAAAACTGTTTTTT
TRBJ1-1 TRBV12-3/TRBV12-4 . . CASSPGQLPEAFF TGTGCCAGCAGTCCAGGACAGTTGCCTGAAGCTTTCTTT
TRBJ2-1 TRBV3-1/TRBV3-2 . TRBD1 CASSPGTDPLDEQFF TGTGCCAGCAGCCCAGGGACAGACCCACTCGATGAGCAGTTCTTC
TRBJ2-5 TRBV5-4 . TRBD2 CASSFTSGGAQETQYF TGTGCCAGCAGCTTTACTAGCGGGGGGGCCCAGGAGACCCAGTACTTC
TRBJ2-1 TRBV15 . . CATSRDRPRIRGSYNEQFF TGTGCCACCAGCAGAGATCGGCCGCGAATCAGGGGCTCCTACAATGAGCAGTTCTTC
TRBJ1-2 TRBV27 . . CASSLLGSDNYGYTF TGTGCCAGCAGTTTATTAGGGAGCGATAACTATGGCTACACCTTC
TRBJ1-2 TRBV20-1 . . CSASPYRVGGYTF TGCAGTGCTAGTCCCTACAGGGTAGGTGGCTACACCTTC
TRBJ1-5 TRBV19 . TRBD1 CASSLTGGSQPQHF TGTGCCAGTAGTCTGACAGGGGGCAGTCAGCCCCAGCATTTT
TRBJ1-4 TRBV4-3 . . CASSQDGARWDEKLFF TGCGCCAGCAGCCAAGATGGGGCGCGATGGGATGAAAAACTGTTTTTT
TRBJ1-2 TRBV5-1 once TRBD1 CASSPGDSNYGYTF TGCGCCAGCAGCCCGGGGGACAGTAACTATGGCTACACCTTC
TRBJ1-5 TRBV18 . . CASSLSLNQPQHF TGTGCCAGCTCACTCTCCCTAAATCAGCCCCAGCATTTT
TRBJ1-5 TRBV7-2 once . CASSLQGQPQHF TGTGCCAGCAGCTTACAGGGGCAGCCCCAGCATTTT
TRBJ2-2 TRBV6-5 . TRBD2 CATGTSGSGELFF TGTGCCACCGGGACTAGCGGTTCCGGGGAGCTGTTTTTT
TRBJ1-1 TRBV5-6 . TRBD1 CASTQRGTGGIGAFF TGTGCCAGCACTCAGCGGGGGACAGGGGGCATTGGCGCTTTCTTT
TRBJ1-1 TRBV6-2/TRBV6-3 . . CASSYSPQTEAFF TGTGCCAGCAGTTACTCCCCCCAAACTGAAGCTTTCTTT
TRBJ2-2 TRBV20-1 . TRBD2 CSASGASGVGELFF TGCAGTGCTAGTGGGGCTAGCGGGGTAGGGGAGCTGTTTTTT
TRBJ2-7 TRBV6-2/TRBV6-3 . TRBD1 CASSRRDSTYEQYF TGTGCCAGCAGCCGACGGGACAGTACCTACGAGCAGTACTTC
TRBJ1-1 TRBV18 . . CASSIRSGINTEAFF TGTGCCAGCTCCATTAGGTCAGGGATAAACACTGAAGCTTTCTTT
TRBJ2-5 TRBV28 once . CASMTSLLSGTQYF TGTGCCAGCATGACCTCCTTACTCAGCGGGACCCAGTACTTC
TRBJ2-7 TRBV6-6 once TRBD1 CATRQGAYEQYF TGTGCCACACGACAGGGGGCCTACGAGCAGTACTTC
TRBJ1-1 TRBV6-5 . . CASIPDSKVHGGFF TGTGCCAGCATTCCGGACTCGAAGGTCCACGGAGGTTTCTTT
TRBJ1-1 TRBV27 . TRBD1 CASSRDRGQVMNTEAFF TGTGCCAGCAGCCGGGACCGGGGACAGGTGATGAACACTGAAGCTTTCTTT
TRBJ1-4 TRBV7-9 . TRBD1 CASSSPTGYAEKLFF TGTGCCAGCAGCTCCCCGACAGGGTATGCTGAAAAACTGTTTTTT
TRBJ1-3 TRBV3-1/TRBV3-2 . . CASSSRVGSGNTIYF TGTGCCAGCAGCAGCCGGGTGGGCTCTGGAAACACCATATATTTT
TRBJ2-5 TRBV27 . . CASSPRGKDGTQYF TGTGCCAGCAGTCCGCGCGGGAAGGACGGGACCCAGTACTTC
TRBJ2-3 TRBV11-3 . TRBD2 CASSLGQTSGSTDTQYF TGTGCCAGCAGCTTAGGTCAGACTAGCGGATCCACAGATACGCAGTATTTT
TRBJ1-5 TRBV2 . TRBD1 CAIRQGLNQPQHF TGTGCCATCCGACAGGGACTCAATCAGCCCCAGCATTTT
TRBJ1-2 TRBV6-5 . . CASKNQGVRDGYTF TGTGCCAGCAAAAACCAGGGTGTCAGGGATGGCTACACCTTC